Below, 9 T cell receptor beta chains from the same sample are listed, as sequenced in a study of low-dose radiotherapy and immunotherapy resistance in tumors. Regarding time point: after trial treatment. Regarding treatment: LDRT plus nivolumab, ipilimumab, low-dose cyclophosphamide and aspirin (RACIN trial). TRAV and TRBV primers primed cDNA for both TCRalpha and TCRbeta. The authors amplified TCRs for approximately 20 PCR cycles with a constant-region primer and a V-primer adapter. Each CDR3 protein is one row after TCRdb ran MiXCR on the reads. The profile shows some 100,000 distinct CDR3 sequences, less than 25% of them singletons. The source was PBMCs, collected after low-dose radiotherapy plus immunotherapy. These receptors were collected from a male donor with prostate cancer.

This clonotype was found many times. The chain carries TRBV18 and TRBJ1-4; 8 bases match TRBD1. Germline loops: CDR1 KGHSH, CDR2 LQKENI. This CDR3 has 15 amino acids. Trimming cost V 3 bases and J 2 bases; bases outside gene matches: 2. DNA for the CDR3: TGTGCCAGCTCACCGGACAGGGCCACTAATGAAAAACTGTTTTTT. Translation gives CASSPDRATNEKLFF.

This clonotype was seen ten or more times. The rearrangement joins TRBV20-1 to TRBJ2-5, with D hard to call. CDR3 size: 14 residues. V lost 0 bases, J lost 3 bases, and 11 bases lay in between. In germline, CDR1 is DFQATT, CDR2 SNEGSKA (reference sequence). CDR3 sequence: CSARDVTGEETQYF. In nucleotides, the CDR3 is TGCAGTGCTAGAGACGTGACTGGCGAAGAGACCCAGTACTTC.

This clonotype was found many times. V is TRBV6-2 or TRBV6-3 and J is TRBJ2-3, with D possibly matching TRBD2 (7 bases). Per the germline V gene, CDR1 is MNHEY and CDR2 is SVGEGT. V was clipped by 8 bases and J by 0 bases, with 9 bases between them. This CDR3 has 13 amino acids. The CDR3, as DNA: TGTGCCAGCGCGGGGGCTAGCACAGATACGCAGTATTTT. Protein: CASAGASTDTQYF.

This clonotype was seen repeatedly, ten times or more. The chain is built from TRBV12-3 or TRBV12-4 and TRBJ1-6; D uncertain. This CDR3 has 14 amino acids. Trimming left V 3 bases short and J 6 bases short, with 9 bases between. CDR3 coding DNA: TGTGCCAGCAGTTTGGAACAGTTTAATTCACCCCTCCACTTT. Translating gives CASSLEQFNSPLHF.

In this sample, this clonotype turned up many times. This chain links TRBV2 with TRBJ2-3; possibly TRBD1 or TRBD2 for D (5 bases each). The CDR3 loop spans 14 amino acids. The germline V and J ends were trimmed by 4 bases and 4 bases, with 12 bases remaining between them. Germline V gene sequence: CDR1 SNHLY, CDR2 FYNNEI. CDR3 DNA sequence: TGTGCCAGCAGTGGTGAAGGGGACGCAGATACGCAGTATTTT. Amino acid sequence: CASSGEGDADTQYF.

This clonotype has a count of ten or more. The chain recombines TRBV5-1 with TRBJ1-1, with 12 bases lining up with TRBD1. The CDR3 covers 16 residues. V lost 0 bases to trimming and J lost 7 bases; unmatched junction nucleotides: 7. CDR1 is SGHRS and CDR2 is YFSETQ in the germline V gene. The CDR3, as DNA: TGCGCCAGCAGCTTGGCGGGACAGGGGGCGCTGGGTGAAGCTTTCTTT. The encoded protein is CASSLAGQGALGEAFF.

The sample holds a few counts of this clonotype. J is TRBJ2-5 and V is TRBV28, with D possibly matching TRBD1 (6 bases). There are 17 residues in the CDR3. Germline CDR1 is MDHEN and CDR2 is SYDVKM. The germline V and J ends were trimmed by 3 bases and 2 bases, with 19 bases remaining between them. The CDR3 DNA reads TGTGCCAGCAGTTTCAGGCTTTTGGGGGCCGCACAAGAGACCCAGTACTTC. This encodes CASSFRLLGAAQETQYF.

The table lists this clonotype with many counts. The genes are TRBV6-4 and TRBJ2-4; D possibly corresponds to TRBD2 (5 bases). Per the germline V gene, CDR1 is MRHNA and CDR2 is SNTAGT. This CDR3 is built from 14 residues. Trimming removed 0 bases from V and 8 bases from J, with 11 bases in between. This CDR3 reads CASSDSRASDIQYF. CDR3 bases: TGTGCCAGCAGTGACTCGAGGGCCTCCGACATTCAGTACTTC.

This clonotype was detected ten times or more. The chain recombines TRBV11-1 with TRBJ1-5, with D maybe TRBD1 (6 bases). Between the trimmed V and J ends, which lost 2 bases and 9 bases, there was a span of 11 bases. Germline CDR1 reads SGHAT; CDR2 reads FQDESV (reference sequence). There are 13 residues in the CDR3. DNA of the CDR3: TGTGCCAGCAGCTTACACAGGGACGCGCCCCAGCATTTT. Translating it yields CASSLHRDAPQHF.